This T cell receptor beta chain was found in a study of cytomegalovirus exposure and HLA in healthy donors. Study-level results: According to the study, 180 or so TCR beta chains were cytomegalovirus-associated. An observed cluster of highly shared sequence variants was recorded as a likely sequencing artifact. In an earlier analysis, about 87% or about 30%: the productive usage of most TCR beta V segments.

13 Jbeta primers and 60 Vbeta primers were used for the PCR. Sequencing used immunoSEQ multiplex PCR; TCRdb keeps in-frame clones, though not all of them. The repertoire consists of some 140,000 clones, with 65% to 75% occurring once and the leading ten covering roughly 2%. Donors were nominally healthy when sampled, though unrecorded immune exposures were likely. There are a few counts of this clone. Its matching antigen is unknown. Germline CDR1 is MGHRA and CDR2 is YSYEKL. V trimming: 4 bases; J trimming: 6 bases; junction bases outside the gene matches: 4. The CDR3 runs 14 residues. The chain employs TRBV4-1 and TRBJ2-1; TRBD2 matches at 9 bases. Source material: PBMCs. The sequence was obtained from a man younger than 40 in good health and CMV-seronegative. CDR3 sequence (DNA): TGCGCCAGCAGCCGACAGGGACTAGCCAATGAGCAGTTCTTC. Amino acid sequence: CASSRQGLANEQFF.